This TCR beta chain is from a study of identical twins. TCRdb passed the 5' RACE reads through MiXCR, listing each CDR3 protein once. The data contain approximately 230,000 distinct CDR3 sequences, 5.5% to 7.5% of them singletons. Findings and caveats of the study: Models underpredicted monozygotic twin sharing of out-of-frame TCR alpha.

A few counts support this clonotype. Its antigen is unknown. Germline V gene lookup returns CDR1 SGHVS and CDR2 FNYEAQ. V shed 5 bases and J 7 bases; nucleotides not matched to a gene: 6. There are 13 residues in the CDR3. These records were also assigned to another study, of T cells expressing NK-cell markers. That source adds: One of the eight sequenced donors was seronegative, whereas the other seven were HCMV-seropositive.

The material sequenced was CD8+ T cells sorted from blood. The rearrangement links TRBV7-6 to TRBJ1-2; 8 nucleotides line up with TRBD1. The TCR comes from a woman aged 18-30 years in good health. CDR3 in amino acids: CASSRTGGSGYTF. The DNA for the CDR3 is TGTGCCAGCAGCCGAACAGGGGGATCTGGCTACACCTTC.